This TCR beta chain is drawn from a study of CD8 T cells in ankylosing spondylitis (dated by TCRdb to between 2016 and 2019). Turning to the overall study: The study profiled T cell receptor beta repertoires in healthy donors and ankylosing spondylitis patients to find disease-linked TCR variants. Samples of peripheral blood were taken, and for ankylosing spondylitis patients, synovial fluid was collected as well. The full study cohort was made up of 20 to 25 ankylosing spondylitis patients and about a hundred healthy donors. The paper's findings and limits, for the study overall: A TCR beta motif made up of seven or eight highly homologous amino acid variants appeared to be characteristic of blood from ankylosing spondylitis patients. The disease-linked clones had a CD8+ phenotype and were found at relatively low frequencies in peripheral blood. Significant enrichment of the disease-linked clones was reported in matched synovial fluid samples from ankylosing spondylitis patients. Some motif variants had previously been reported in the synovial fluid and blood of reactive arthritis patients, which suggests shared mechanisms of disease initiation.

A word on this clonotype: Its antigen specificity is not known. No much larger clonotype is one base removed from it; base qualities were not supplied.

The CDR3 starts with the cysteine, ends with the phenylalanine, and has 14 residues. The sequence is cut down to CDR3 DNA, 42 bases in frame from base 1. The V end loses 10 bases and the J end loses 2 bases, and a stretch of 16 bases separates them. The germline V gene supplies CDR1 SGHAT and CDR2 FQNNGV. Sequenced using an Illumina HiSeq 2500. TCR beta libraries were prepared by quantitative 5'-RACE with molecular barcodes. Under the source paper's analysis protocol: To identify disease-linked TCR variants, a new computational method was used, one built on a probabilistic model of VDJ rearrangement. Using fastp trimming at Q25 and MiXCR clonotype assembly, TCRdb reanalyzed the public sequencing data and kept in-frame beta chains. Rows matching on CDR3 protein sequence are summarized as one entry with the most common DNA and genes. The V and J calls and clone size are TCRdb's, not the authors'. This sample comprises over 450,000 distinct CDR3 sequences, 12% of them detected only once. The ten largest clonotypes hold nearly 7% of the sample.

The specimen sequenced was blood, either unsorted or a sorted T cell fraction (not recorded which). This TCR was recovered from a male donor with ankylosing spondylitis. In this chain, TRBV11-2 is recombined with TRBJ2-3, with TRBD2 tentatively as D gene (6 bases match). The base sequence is TGTGCCACCGAGGATACGGGAGCCACAGATACGCAGTATTTT. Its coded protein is CATEDTGATDTQYF.